There are a few counts of the clone carrying this TCR beta chain. Its antigen is as yet unknown. V lost 0 bases to trimming and J lost 7 bases; unmatched junction nucleotides: 6. CDR1 is MNHEY, CDR2 SMNVEV, per germline (reference sequence). This CDR3 spans 16 amino acids. Multiplex touch-down PCR with TRB-A/B primers amplified rearranged V-D-J TRB sequences. TCRdb reprocessed the multiplex PCR reads with MiXCR, giving one entry per CDR3 protein. The sample yields approximately 6,600 distinct CDR3 sequences, roughly 29% seen once. This entry is derived from a study of T cell repertoires in aging, cancer and after chemotherapy. Study-wide context: Donor ages fell into six groups from 30 or younger up to 70 or older. Paired samples before and after chemotherapy came from chronic lymphocytic leukemia patients on fludarabine- or bendamustine-based regimens. Study-wide findings and caveats: Across the chemotherapy interval, each cancer cohort showed higher median generation probability, suggesting thymic rebound. Compared with age-matched healthy donors, untreated hematological or solid cancer patients showed higher blood TCR clonality.

The template was genomic DNA from peripheral blood, not RNA. The gene calls are TRBV27 and TRBJ1-6, with 7 bases lining up with TRBD1. Sequencing input: blood. This receptor was obtained from a human donor with a blood cancer. The donor label of this sample is uncertain. In DNA form, the CDR3 reads TGTGCCAGCAGTTTATCGTGGGGACAGAAAAATTCACCCCTCCACTTT. Encoded protein: CASSLSWGQKNSPLHF.